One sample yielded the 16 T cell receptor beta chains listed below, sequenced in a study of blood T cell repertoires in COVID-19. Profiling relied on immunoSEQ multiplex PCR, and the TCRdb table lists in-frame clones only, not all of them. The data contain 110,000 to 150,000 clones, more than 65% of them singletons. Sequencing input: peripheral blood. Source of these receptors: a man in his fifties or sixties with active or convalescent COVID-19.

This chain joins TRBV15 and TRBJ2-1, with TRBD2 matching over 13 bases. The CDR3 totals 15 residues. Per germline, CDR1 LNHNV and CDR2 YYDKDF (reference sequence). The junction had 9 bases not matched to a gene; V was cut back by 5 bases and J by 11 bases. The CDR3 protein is CATSSLTSGRAKQFF. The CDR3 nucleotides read TGTGCCACCAGCTCCTTAACTAGCGGGAGGGCTAAGCAGTTCTTC.

The CDR3 spells CASRRGPSSYNEQFF. The CDR3 DNA reads as TGTGCCAGCAGGCGGGGGCCGAGCTCCTACAATGAGCAGTTCTTC. The gene calls are TRBV6-6 and TRBJ2-1, with D possibly matching TRBD2 (7 bases). Germline-derived CDR1 and CDR2 are MNHNY and SVGAGI (reference sequence). Trimming took 6 bases from V and 0 from J, leaving 12 bases between them. This CDR3 spans 15 amino acids.

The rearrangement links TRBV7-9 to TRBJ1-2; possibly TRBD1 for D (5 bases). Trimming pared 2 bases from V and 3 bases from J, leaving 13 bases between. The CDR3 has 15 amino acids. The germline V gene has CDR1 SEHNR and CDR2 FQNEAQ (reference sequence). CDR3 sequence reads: CASSLKDIYDYGYTF. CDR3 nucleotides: TGTGCCAGCAGCTTAAAGGACATTTACGACTATGGCTACACCTTC.

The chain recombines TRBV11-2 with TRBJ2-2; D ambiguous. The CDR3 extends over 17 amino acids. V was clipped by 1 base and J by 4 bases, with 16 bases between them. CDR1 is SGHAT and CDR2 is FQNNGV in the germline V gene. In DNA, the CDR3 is TGTGCCAGCAGCTTAGGCCCCTCACGGCCGGGCACCGGGGAGCTGTTTTTT. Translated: CASSLGPSRPGTGELFF.

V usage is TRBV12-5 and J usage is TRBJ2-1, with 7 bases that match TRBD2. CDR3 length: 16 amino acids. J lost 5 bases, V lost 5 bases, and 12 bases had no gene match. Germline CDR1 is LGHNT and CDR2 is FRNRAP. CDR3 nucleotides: TGTGCTAGTGGTCCGACTGCCTCTAGCGGCCACAATGAGCAGTTCTTC. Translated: CASGPTASSGHNEQFF.

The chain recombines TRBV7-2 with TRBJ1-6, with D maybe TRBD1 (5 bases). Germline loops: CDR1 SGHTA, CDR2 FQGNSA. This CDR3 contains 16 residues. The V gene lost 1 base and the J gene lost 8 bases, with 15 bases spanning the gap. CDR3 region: CASSLDGGRVDSPLHF. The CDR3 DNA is TGTGCCAGCAGCTTAGACGGGGGACGGGTCGATTCACCCCTCCACTTT.

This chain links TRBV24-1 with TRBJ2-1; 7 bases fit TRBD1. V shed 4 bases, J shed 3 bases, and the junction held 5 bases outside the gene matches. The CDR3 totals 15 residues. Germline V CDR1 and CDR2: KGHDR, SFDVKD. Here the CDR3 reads CATSEPGQVYNEQFF. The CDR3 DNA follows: TGTGCCACCAGTGAGCCTGGACAGGTCTACAATGAGCAGTTCTTC.

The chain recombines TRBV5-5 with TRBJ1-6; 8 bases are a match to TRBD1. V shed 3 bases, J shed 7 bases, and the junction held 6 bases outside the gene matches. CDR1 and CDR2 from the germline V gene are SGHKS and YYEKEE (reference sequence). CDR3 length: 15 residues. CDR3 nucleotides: TGTGCCAGCAGCTGGGACAGGACGCGAAATTCACCCCTCCACTTT. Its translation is CASSWDRTRNSPLHF.

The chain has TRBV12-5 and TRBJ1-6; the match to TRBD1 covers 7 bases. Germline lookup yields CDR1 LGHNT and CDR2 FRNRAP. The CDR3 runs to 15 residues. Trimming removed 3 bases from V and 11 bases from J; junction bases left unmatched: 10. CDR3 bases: TGTGCTAGTGGTTTTGCCGACAGGGTATGGACACCCCTCCACTTT. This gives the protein CASGFADRVWTPLHF.

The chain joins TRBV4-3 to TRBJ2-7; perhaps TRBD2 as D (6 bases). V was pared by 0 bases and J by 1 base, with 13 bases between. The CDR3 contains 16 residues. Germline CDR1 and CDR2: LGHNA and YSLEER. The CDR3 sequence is CASSQDWQGLSYEQYF. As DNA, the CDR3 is TGCGCCAGCAGCCAAGATTGGCAGGGACTTTCCTACGAGCAGTACTTC.

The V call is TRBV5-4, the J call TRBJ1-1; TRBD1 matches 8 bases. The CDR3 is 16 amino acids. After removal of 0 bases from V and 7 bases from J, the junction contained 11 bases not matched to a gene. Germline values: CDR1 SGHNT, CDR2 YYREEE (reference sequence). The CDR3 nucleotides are TGTGCCAGCAGCTTGGCCGGTGCAGGGGGCCAGTATGAAGCTTTCTTT. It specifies CASSLAGAGGQYEAFF. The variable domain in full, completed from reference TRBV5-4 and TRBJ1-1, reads ETGVTQSPTHLIKTRGQQVTLRCSSQSGHNTVSWYQQALGQGPQFIFQYYREEENGRGNFPPRFSGLQFPNYSSELNVNALELDDSALYLCASSLAGAGGQYEAFFGQGTRLTVV.

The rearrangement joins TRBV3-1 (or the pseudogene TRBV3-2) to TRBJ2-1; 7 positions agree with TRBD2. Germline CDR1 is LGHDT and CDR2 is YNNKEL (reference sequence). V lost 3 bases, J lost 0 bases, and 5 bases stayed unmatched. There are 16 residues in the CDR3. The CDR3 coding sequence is TGTGCCAGCAGCCATGATAGCGGGTGCTCCTACAATGAGCAGTTCTTC. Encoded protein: CASSHDSGCSYNEQFF.

The CDR3 loop is CASRRDNSNTEAFF. The CDR3 bases are TGTGCCAGCAGACGGGACAATTCGAACACTGAAGCTTTCTTT. The rearrangement uses TRBV6-5 and TRBJ1-1, with a possible D match to TRBD1 (6 bases). CDR1 and CDR2 (germline): MNHEY, SVGAGI. Between the trimmed V and J ends, which lost 6 bases and 1 base, there was a span of 12 bases. The length of the CDR3 is 14 residues.

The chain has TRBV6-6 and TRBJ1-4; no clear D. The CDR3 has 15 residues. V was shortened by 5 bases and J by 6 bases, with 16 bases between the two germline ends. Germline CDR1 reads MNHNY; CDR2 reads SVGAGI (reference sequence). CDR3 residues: CASSKMLAGDEKLFF. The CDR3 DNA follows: TGTGCCAGCAGTAAGATGTTGGCGGGAGATGAAAAACTGTTTTTT.

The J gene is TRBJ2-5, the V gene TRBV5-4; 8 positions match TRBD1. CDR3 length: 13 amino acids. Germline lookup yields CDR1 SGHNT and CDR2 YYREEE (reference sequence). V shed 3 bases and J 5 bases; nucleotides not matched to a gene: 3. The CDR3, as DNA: TGTGCCAGCAGCTCAGGGGGCCGGGAGACCCAGTACTTC. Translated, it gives CASSSGGRETQYF.

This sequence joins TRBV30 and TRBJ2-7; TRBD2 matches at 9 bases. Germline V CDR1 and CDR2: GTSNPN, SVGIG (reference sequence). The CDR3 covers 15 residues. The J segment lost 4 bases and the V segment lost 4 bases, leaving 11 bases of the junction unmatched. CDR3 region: CAWTRKTSGEYEQYV. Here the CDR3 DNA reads TGTGCCTGGACCCGAAAGACTAGCGGAGAATACGAGCAGTACGTC.